This T cell receptor beta chain emerged from a study of OX40 agonist ivuxolimab in advanced cancers. Germline CDR1 SGHRS, CDR2 YFSETQ. The CDR3 totals 18 residues. Trimming removed 0 bases from V and 0 bases from J, with 15 bases in between. Blood draws occurred at baseline, cycle 4 day 1, and cycle 7 day 1. Sequencing used immunoSEQ multiplex PCR; TCRdb keeps in-frame clones, though not all of them. Of some 96,000 clones detected, approximately 83% appear once; the ten largest clones hold roughly 1.5%. This clone came up a few times. V is TRBV5-1 and J is TRBJ2-2, with D maybe TRBD1 (6 bases). Material: CD4+ or CD8+ T cells sorted from blood, obtained in a trial of the OX40 agonist ivuxolimab. This sequence was found in an adult with an advanced solid tumor such as melanoma, head and neck, liver or kidney cancer. CDR3 in DNA: TGCGCCAGCAGCTTGGTAGTTGGGGGCATCGCGAACACCGGGGAGCTGTTTTTT. It specifies CASSLVVGGIANTGELFF.